This T cell receptor beta chain was recorded in a study of response to subunit inactivated influenza vaccine. Each CDR3 protein is one row after TCRdb ran MiXCR on the RT-PCR reads. Altogether 530,000 or so distinct CDR3 sequences are present, 14% being singletons, with the ten largest covering approximately 12%. Whole-study results and caveats: Authors suggested that a seasonal influenza vaccination recruits few new T cells each time.

This clonotype occurred a few times. Its antigen is still unknown. The sample here was PBMCs from blood, taken approximately 12 days after vaccination. This TCR was sampled from a man aged 50-60 years who received an inactivated influenza vaccine.

This CDR3 is CASSKVERVHEQYF. CDR3 DNA: TGTGCCAGCAGCAAGGTGGAGAGGGTTCACGAGCAGTACTTC. This sequence joins TRBV21-1 and TRBJ2-7; TRBD1, the D gene given by the table, was not confirmed from the DNA. TRBV21-1 is recorded as a pseudogene. This CDR3 comprises 14 residues.